This T cell receptor beta chain was obtained from a study of blood T cell repertoires in COVID-19. Study-level background: Whether acute or convalescent, the COVID-19 samples came from the United States, Italy and Spain. PBMCs, B-cell-depleted T cells, or T cells provided the cDNA or gDNA that made up the material.

The CDR3 is made up of 13 amino acids. J was trimmed by 8 bases and V by 5 bases; bases with no gene match: 8. Germline V gene sequence: CDR1 MNHEY, CDR2 SVGAGI. Enrolled during active infection, Seattle patients were then followed longitudinally. As handled by the study authors: Counts of nucleated cells, estimated from reference gene primer amplification, were obtained. This table comes from immunoSEQ multiplex PCR, and its TCRdb copy is limited to in-frame clones, with some not included. The V and J calls and the clone size are those of that table, but D and trimming were determined from the DNA. The sample consists of 200,000 to 250,000 clones, 86% of them appearing once.

The sequence was collected from a woman aged 45 to 65 with COVID-19, enrolled during active disease. Sequenced input: peripheral blood. The V and J genes are TRBV6-5 and TRBJ1-2, with TRBD1 matching over 7 bases. The DNA of the CDR3 is TGTGCCAGCAGTCGCAACAGGGGAAACGGCTACACCTTC. This translates into CASSRNRGNGYTF.